What follows are 19 T cell receptor beta chains derived from one specimen sequenced in a study of identical twins. TCRdb itself ran the 5' RACE reads through MiXCR, one entry per CDR3 protein. This table has some 560,000 distinct CDR3 sequences, more than 9% appearing once. The same specimen was also included in a second study, on yellow fever vaccine responses in identical twins.

Sequencing used PBMCs. These receptor sequences come from a woman younger than 35 in good health.

This clonotype was recorded at least ten times. The V call is TRBV6-1, the J call TRBJ2-2; TRBD2 agrees at 11 bases. The CDR3 runs to 16 residues. V dropped 6 bases and J dropped 2; count of bases not matched to a gene: 5. Looked up from germline, CDR1 is MNHNS and CDR2 is SASEGT. The CDR3 region has the DNA TGTGCCAGCAGCTGGGGACTAGCGGAAAACACCGGGGAGCTGTTTTTT. This codes for CASSWGLAENTGELFF.

The J gene is TRBJ2-3, the V gene TRBV14, with D tentatively TRBD2 (7 bases). The CDR3 has 15 residues. Germline lookup yields CDR1 SGHDN and CDR2 FVKESK. V was trimmed by 6 bases and J by 2 bases, leaving 15 bases between them. For the CDR3, the DNA is TGTGCCAGCAGTTCCGTCGGGGGGCTCACAGATACGCAGTATTTT. Its translation is CASSSVGGLTDTQYF.

CDR3 bases: TGTGCCACCAGTCAATTAGAGGGGTCAAATGAGCAGTTCTTC. It yields the protein CATSQLEGSNEQFF. The chain couples TRBV24-1 to TRBJ2-1; D may correspond to TRBD1 or TRBD2 (5 bases each). CDR3 length equals 14 residues. Germline lookup yields CDR1 KGHDR and CDR2 SFDVKD. The germline V and J ends were trimmed by 6 bases and 7 bases, with 15 bases remaining between them.

This clonotype appeared many times. The V gene is TRBV7-8, the J gene TRBJ1-5; 7 bases fit TRBD1. Germline CDR1 is SGHVS and CDR2 is FQNEAQ. The CDR3 spans 17 residues. J gave up 0 bases and V 6 bases, and 11 bases lay outside the gene matches. The CDR3 DNA follows: TGTGCCAGCAGGCAAACAGGGGCACAAATTAGCAATCAGCCCCAGCATTTT. The encoded protein is CASRQTGAQISNQPQHF. Combining the CDR3 with reference TRBV7-8 and TRBJ1-5 gives the whole variable domain GAGVSQSPRYKVAKRGQDVALRCDPISGHVSLFWYQQALGQGPEFLTYFQNEAQLDKSGLPSDRFFAERPEGSVSTLKIQRTQQEDSAVYLCASRQTGAQISNQPQHFGDGTRLSIL.

This clonotype was observed at least ten times. The rearrangement links TRBV12-3 or TRBV12-4 to TRBJ2-7; D is perhaps TRBD1 (6 bases). The CDR3 covers 15 residues. V shed 5 bases and J shed 7 bases, with 21 bases lying between them. CDR3 nucleotides: TGTGCCAGCAGTCCCTACAGGGTACTCCTCGGGGAGCAGTACTTC. Amino acid sequence: CASSPYRVLLGEQYF.

The sample holds a few counts of this clonotype. The chain is built from TRBV4-2 and TRBJ2-1; tentative D call: TRBD1 (5 bases). V lost 2 bases and J lost 15, with 20 bases in between. The CDR3 has 14 residues. Germline CDR1 and CDR2: LGHNA and YNFKEQ. In nucleotides, the CDR3 is TGTGCCAGCAGCCAACTCCTGGGGCACAATGAGTTGTTCTTC. The encoded protein is CASSQLLGHNELFF.

This clonotype was counted many times. The genes are TRBV6-1 and TRBJ2-1; 11 positions match TRBD1. V trimming: 4 bases; J trimming: 6 bases; junction bases outside the gene matches: 8. The V gene's germline CDR1 is MNHNS and CDR2 SASEGT. The length of the CDR3 is 16 residues. The CDR3 bases are TGTGCCAGCAGTGGCCTGGAGGGACAGGGGGTCAATGAGCAGTTCTTC. Translation gives CASSGLEGQGVNEQFF.

This clonotype was seen ten or more times. The chain carries TRBV19 and TRBJ2-1; TRBD1 matches 9 bases. V was clipped by 0 bases and J by 7 bases; unmatched bases: 7. The CDR3 covers 16 residues. The germline V gene has CDR1 LNHDA and CDR2 SQIVND (reference sequence). CDR3 in amino acids: CASSIDRDRVGNEQFF. The CDR3 bases are TGTGCCAGTAGTATAGATCGGGACAGGGTAGGTAATGAGCAGTTCTTC.

The chain couples TRBV7-2 to TRBJ2-7, with D hard to call. The germline V and J ends were trimmed by 5 bases and 3 bases, with 14 bases remaining between them. The CDR3 spans 14 residues. Germline lookup yields CDR1 SGHTA and CDR2 FQGNSA. The CDR3 coding sequence is TGTGCCAGCAGCCAAAACACCCGAGACTACGAGCAGTACTTC. Protein sequence: CASSQNTRDYEQYF.

This clonotype was picked up a small number of times. The V gene is TRBV28, the J gene TRBJ1-2; the D gene is possibly TRBD1 (6 bases). Per the germline V gene, CDR1 is MDHEN and CDR2 is SYDVKM. Deletions cut 6 bases from V and 2 bases from J, with 16 bases between. This CDR3 contains 15 residues. Written as DNA, the CDR3 is TGTGCCAGCAGCCTCCACCTTACAGGGAACTATGGCTACACCTTC. It is translated as CASSLHLTGNYGYTF.

This clonotype was observed a handful of times. V usage is TRBV27 and J usage is TRBJ2-5; D gene ambiguous. Germline V gene data show CDR1 as MNHEY and CDR2 as SMNVEV (reference sequence). The V and J ends lost 2 bases and 5 bases respectively, with 12 bases between them. There are 14 residues in the CDR3. The CDR3: CASSLDPAGETQYF. The CDR3 coding sequence is TGTGCCAGCAGTTTAGACCCAGCTGGGGAGACCCAGTACTTC.

The V and J genes are TRBV4-3 and TRBJ2-3, with TRBD2 identical over 13 bases. Germline V gives CDR1 LGHNA, CDR2 YSLEER. The V gene end was trimmed by 4 bases and the J gene end by 2 bases; junction bases not matched to a gene: 3. The CDR3 extends over 16 amino acids. CDR3 residues: CASSRGLAGTTDTQYF. The CDR3 bases are TGCGCCAGCAGCCGGGGACTAGCGGGGACCACAGATACGCAGTATTTT.

With respect to this clonotype: Sequence at one end of the junction differs from germline and may be a read error. The J gene is TRBJ2-5, the V gene TRBV7-7, with TRBD2 as a possible D gene (5 bases). The CDR3 sequence is 13 residues long. Per germline, CDR1 SSHAT and CDR2 FNYEAQ (reference sequence). The CDR3 sequence: CASSPSGGQTQYF. The CDR3 DNA follows: TGTGCTAGCAGCCCTTCCGGCGGGCAGACCCAGTACTTC. Together with reference TRBV7-7 and TRBJ2-5, the CDR3 gives the full variable domain: GAGVSQSPRYKVTKRGQDVTLRCDPISSHATLYWYQQALGQGPEFLTYFNYEAQPDKSGLPSDRFSAERPEGSISTLTIQRTEQRDSAMYRCASSPSGGQTQYFGPGTRLLVL.

The gene calls are TRBV28 and TRBJ2-7; D remains unclear. V gave up 7 bases and J gave up 1 base, with 14 bases separating them. CDR3 length: 14 amino acids. The germline gives CDR1 MDHEN, CDR2 SYDVKM. The CDR3 is CASTVTSASYEQYF. The CDR3 DNA is TGTGCCAGCACTGTAACCTCCGCTTCCTACGAGCAGTACTTC.

This clonotype was seen a few times. The J gene is TRBJ2-2, the V gene TRBV14, with 12 nucleotides matching TRBD2. The J segment lost 1 base and the V segment lost 4 bases, leaving 7 bases of the junction unmatched. This CDR3 region has 18 residues. The germline gives CDR1 SGHDN, CDR2 FVKESK. CDR3 loop: CASSRRLAGAGNTGELFF. As DNA, the CDR3 is TGTGCCAGCAGCCGACGACTAGCGGGGGCCGGGAACACCGGGGAGCTGTTTTTT.

In its sample, this clonotype was seen a few times. This chain uses TRBV20-1 with TRBJ1-2; TRBD1 aligns across 8 bases. The junction had 6 bases not matched to a gene; V was cut back by 0 bases and J by 6 bases. The CDR3 contains 14 residues. Germline loops: CDR1 DFQATT, CDR2 SNEGSKA (reference sequence). DNA for the CDR3: TGCAGTGCTAGAGATGGGGACAGGCAGGATGGCTACACCTTC. It translates to CSARDGDRQDGYTF.

This clonotype has a count of ten or more. The chain combines TRBV9 with TRBJ2-7; 9 bases are a match to TRBD1. CDR3 size: 15 residues. Germline V gene sequence: CDR1 SGDLS, CDR2 YYNGEE. Trimming cost V 4 bases and J 2 bases; bases outside gene matches: 7. The CDR3 loop is CASSQGTGNTYEQYF. For the CDR3, the DNA is TGTGCCAGCAGCCAGGGGACAGGGAACACCTACGAGCAGTACTTC.

The chain couples TRBV4-3 to TRBJ2-1; 8 bases fit TRBD2. After removal of 6 bases from V and 5 bases from J, the junction contained 9 bases not matched to a gene. The CDR3 consists of 15 residues. Germline CDR1 reads LGHNA; CDR2 reads YSLEER. The CDR3 DNA reads as TGCGCCAGCAGTACTGACTCACTAGCGGACAATGAGCAGTTCTTC. This translates into CASSTDSLADNEQFF.

This clonotype showed up just once. The chain couples TRBV19 to TRBJ2-3, with TRBD1 matching 7 bases. The CDR3 contains 15 residues. CDR1 is LNHDA and CDR2 is SQIVND in the germline V gene (reference sequence). V gave up 6 bases and J gave up 0 bases; unmatched junction bases: 6. This chain's CDR3 is CASSRDSRSTDTQYF. The CDR3 DNA follows: TGTGCCAGTAGCAGGGACAGCCGCAGCACAGATACGCAGTATTTT.